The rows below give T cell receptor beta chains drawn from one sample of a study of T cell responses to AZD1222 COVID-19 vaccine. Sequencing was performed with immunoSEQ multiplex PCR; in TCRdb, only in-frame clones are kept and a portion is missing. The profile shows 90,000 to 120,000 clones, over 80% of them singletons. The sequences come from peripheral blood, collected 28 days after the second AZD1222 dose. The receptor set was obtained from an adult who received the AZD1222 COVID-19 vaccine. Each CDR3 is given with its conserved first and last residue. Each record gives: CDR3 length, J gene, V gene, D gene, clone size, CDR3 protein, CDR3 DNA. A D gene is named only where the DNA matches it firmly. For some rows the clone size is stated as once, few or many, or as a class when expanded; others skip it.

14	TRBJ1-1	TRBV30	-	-	CAWVQGWGSTEAFF	TGTGCCTGGGTACAGGGTTGGGGGTCCACTGAAGCTTTCTTT
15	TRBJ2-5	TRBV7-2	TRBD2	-	CASSSMVAGGETQYF	TGTGCCAGCAGCTCCATGGTAGCGGGGGGGGAGACCCAGTACTTC
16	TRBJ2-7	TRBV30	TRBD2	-	CAWRTPGTSISVEQYF	TGTGCCTGGAGGACACCTGGGACTAGCATCTCTGTCGAGCAGTACTTC
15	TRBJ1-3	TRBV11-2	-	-	CASSLGWGGENTIYF	TGTGCCAGCAGCTTAGGCTGGGGAGGGGAAAACACCATATATTTT
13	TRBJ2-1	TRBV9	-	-	CASSVGQTNEQFF	TGTGCCAGCAGCGTAGGACAGACCAATGAGCAGTTCTTC
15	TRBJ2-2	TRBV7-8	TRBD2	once	CASSFSRLAGGELFF	TGTGCCAGCAGCTTCTCGAGACTAGCAGGCGGGGAGCTGTTTTTT
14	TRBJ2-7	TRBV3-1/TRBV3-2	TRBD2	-	CASSLRGGADEQYF	TGTGCCAGCAGCCTTCGCGGGGGGGCCGACGAGCAGTACTTC
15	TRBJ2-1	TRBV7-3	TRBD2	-	CASSSTSGGAGEQFF	TGTGCCAGCAGCTCCACTAGCGGGGGGGCCGGTGAGCAGTTCTTC
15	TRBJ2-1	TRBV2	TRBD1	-	CASRGTGGPNNEQFF	TGTGCCAGCAGGGGGACAGGGGGCCCGAACAATGAGCAGTTCTTC
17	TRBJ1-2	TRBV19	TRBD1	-	CASRWNYWGQGDGGYTF	TGTGCCAGTAGATGGAACTATTGGGGACAGGGGGACGGTGGCTACACCTTC
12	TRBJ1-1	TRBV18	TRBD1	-	CASSTTGAEAFF	TGTGCCAGCTCAACAACAGGGGCTGAAGCTTTCTTT
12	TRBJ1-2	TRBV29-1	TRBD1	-	CSAPRDRNGYTF	TGCAGCGCCCCGCGGGACAGAAATGGCTACACCTTC
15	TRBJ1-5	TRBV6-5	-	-	CASRKGRYSNQPQHF	TGTGCCAGCAGGAAGGGGCGGTATAGCAATCAGCCCCAGCATTTT
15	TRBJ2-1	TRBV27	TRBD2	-	CASSSRTSGYNEQFF	TGTGCCAGCAGTTCCCGGACTAGCGGTTACAATGAGCAGTTCTTC
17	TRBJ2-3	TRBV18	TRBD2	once	CASSPTAGGRGTDTQYF	TGTGCCAGCTCACCAACCGCGGGGGGGCGAGGCACAGATACGCAGTATTTT
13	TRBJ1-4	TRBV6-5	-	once	CAGRTDWNEKLFF	TGTGCCGGGAGGACAGACTGGAATGAAAAACTGTTTTTT
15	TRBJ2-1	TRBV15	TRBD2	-	CATSRFGGGYNEQFF	TGTGCCACCAGCAGATTCGGCGGGGGTTACAATGAGCAGTTCTTC
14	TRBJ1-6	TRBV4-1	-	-	CASSQRGQGSPLHF	TGCGCCAGCAGCCAGCGGGGCCAAGGTTCACCCCTCCACTTT
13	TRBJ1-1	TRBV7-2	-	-	CASSLVSHTEAFF	TGTGCCAGCAGCTTAGTCAGCCACACTGAAGCTTTCTTT
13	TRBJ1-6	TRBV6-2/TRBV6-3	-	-	CASSYTMNSPLHF	TGTGCCAGCAGTTACACAATGAATTCACCCCTCCACTTT
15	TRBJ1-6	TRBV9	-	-	CASSPRAGENSPLHF	TGTGCCAGCAGCCCACGGGCAGGGGAAAATTCACCCCTCCACTTT
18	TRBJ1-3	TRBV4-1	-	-	CASSQGGRGKSSGNTIYF	TGCGCCAGCAGCCAAGGAGGACGAGGCAAGAGCTCTGGAAACACCATATATTTT
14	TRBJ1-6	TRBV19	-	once	CASSRDDGNSPLHF	TGTGCCAGTAGCCGAGACGACGGAAATTCACCCCTCCACTTT
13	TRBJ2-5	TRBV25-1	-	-	CASSVSRGETQYF	TGTGCCAGCAGTGTTTCTAGAGGCGAGACCCAGTACTTC
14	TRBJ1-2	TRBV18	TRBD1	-	CASSPPPGGRGYTF	TGTGCCAGCTCACCACCTCCAGGGGGCCGCGGCTACACCTTC
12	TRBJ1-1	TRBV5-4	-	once	CASSSRNTEAFF	TGTGCCAGCAGCTCTCGGAACACTGAAGCTTTCTTT
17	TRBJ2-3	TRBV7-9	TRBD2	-	CASSLMGLAGSTDTQYF	TGTGCCAGCAGCTTAATGGGACTAGCGGGTTCCACAGATACGCAGTATTTT
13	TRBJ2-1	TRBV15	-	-	CATSRDHYNEQFF	TGTGCCACCAGCAGAGATCACTACAATGAGCAGTTCTTC
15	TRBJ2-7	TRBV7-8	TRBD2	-	CASSLGTSGLYEQYF	TGTGCCAGCAGCCTTGGGACTAGCGGGCTCTACGAGCAGTACTTC
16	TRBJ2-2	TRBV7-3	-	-	CASSSVSGLDTGELFF	TGTGCCAGCAGCTCCGTCTCAGGGCTCGACACCGGGGAGCTGTTTTTT
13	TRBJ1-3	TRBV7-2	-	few	CASSLQGPNTIYF	TGTGCCAGCAGCTTACAGGGACCAAACACCATATATTTT
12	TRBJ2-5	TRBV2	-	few	CASSENGETQYF	TGTGCCAGCAGTGAAAACGGGGAGACCCAGTACTTC
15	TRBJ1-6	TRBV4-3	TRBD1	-	CASSWGGTDNSPLHF	TGCGCCAGCAGTTGGGGAGGGACAGATAATTCACCCCTCCACTTT
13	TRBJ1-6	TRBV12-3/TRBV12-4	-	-	CASSFTGDSPLHF	TGTGCCAGCAGTTTTACCGGAGATTCACCCCTCCACTTT
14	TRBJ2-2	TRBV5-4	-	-	CASSRTDGTGELFF	TGTGCCAGCAGCCGGACTGACGGCACCGGGGAGCTGTTTTTT
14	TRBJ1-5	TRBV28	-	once	CASRTEHYNQPQHF	TGTGCCAGCAGGACAGAGCACTACAATCAGCCCCAGCATTTT
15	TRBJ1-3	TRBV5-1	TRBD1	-	CASSGGTGAGNTIYF	TGCGCCAGCAGCGGGGGGACAGGGGCTGGAAACACCATATATTTT
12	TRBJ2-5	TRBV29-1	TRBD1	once	CSVGQGQETQYF	TGCAGCGTTGGACAGGGTCAAGAGACCCAGTACTTC
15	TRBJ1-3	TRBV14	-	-	CASSHVRHSGNTIYF	TGTGCCAGCAGCCATGTCAGGCACTCTGGAAACACCATATATTTT
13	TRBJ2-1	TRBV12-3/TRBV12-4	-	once	CASSLLVGNEQFF	TGTGCCAGCAGCCTCCTGGTGGGAAATGAGCAGTTCTTC
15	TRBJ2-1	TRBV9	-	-	CASSVDGVSYNEQFF	TGTGCCAGCAGCGTAGATGGGGTCTCCTACAATGAGCAGTTCTTC
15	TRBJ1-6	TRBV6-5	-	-	CASSYSPRVNSPLHF	TGTGCCAGCAGTTACAGTCCTCGTGTGAATTCACCCCTCCACTTT
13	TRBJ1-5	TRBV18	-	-	CASSPPPPQPQHF	TGTGCCAGCTCACCTCCACCTCCTCAGCCCCAGCATTTT
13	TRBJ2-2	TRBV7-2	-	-	CASSFRWTGELFF	TGTGCCAGCAGCTTCCGGTGGACCGGGGAGCTGTTTTTT
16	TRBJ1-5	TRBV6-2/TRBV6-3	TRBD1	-	CASSSGTGVSNQPQHF	TGTGCCAGCAGTTCCGGGACAGGTGTAAGCAATCAGCCCCAGCATTTT
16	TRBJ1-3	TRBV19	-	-	CASSLPQGSVGNTIYF	TGTGCCAGTAGCCTACCACAGGGTAGTGTTGGAAACACCATATATTTT
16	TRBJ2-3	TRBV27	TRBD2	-	CASSLGTNNPADTQYF	TGTGCCAGCAGTTTAGGGACTAATAACCCGGCAGATACGCAGTATTTT
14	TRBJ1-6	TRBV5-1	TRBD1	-	CASSRDRANSPLHF	TGCGCCAGCAGCCGAGACAGGGCTAATTCACCCCTCCACTTT
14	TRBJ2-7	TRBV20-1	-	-	CSASPAYFSEEQYF	TGCAGTGCTAGTCCTGCCTACTTCTCGGAGGAGCAGTACTTC
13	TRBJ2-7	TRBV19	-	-	CASNPGLNYEQYF	TGTGCCAGCAACCCGGGCCTAAATTACGAGCAGTACTTC
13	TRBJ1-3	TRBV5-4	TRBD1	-	CASKDRAGNTIYF	TGTGCCAGCAAAGACAGGGCTGGAAACACCATATATTTT
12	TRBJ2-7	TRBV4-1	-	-	CASSQGLTEQYF	TGCGCCAGCAGCCAAGGCCTAACGGAGCAGTACTTC
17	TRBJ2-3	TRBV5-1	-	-	CASSLPVPRVSADTQYF	TGCGCCAGCAGCTTGCCGGTCCCCCGGGTATCGGCTGATACGCAGTATTTT
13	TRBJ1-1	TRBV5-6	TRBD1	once	CASSGGDRASTFF	TGTGCCAGCAGCGGCGGGGACAGGGCCTCGACTTTCTTT
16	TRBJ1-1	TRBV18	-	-	CASSSQVGRANTEAFF	TGTGCCAGCTCATCCCAAGTGGGACGGGCGAACACTGAAGCTTTCTTT